This T cell receptor beta chain derives from a study of CD8+ T cells in alopecia areata. General study results and limits: Sequencing of scalp samples also captures resident alphabeta T cells of normal skin.

The treatment was: oral pan-JAK inhibitor, 5-10 mg twice daily. CDR1 ENHRY and CDR2 SYGVKD come from the germline V gene. CDR3 length: 12 residues. Trimming removed 10 bases from V and 1 base from J, with 9 bases in between. It was cDNA, reverse transcribed from extracted RNA, that served as the sequencing template. This table comes from immunoSEQ multiplex PCR, and its TCRdb copy is limited to in-frame clones, with some not included. The table includes about 250,000 clones, 50% to 75% detected once. For this clone: Antigen unknown.

This chain uses TRBV10-3 with TRBJ2-3; maybe TRBD1 (6 bases). The sequencing here drew on CD4+ T cells sorted from blood, taken at week 52, from a patient treated with tofacitinib. The clonotype comes from a human donor with alopecia areata. The CDR3 region has the DNA TGTGCCACGCGACAGGGCACAGATACGCAGTATTTT. Protein sequence: CATRQGTDTQYF.